A selection of T cell receptor beta chains follows, all from one sample in a study of T cell responses to AZD1222 COVID-19 vaccine. TCRdb keeps only in-frame clones here, not all; method: immunoSEQ multiplex PCR. The profile shows more than 250,000 clones, more than 80% of them singletons. The material was peripheral blood, obtained on day 0 of AZD1222 vaccination. The receptors derive from an adult in good health. The CDR3 runs from the conserved cysteine through the conserved F or W. Fields, in order: V gene, clone size, CDR3 length, D gene, J gene, CDR3 DNA, CDR3 protein. The D gene is left open where the match is weak. Clone size is given for some rows only: seen once, a few or many times, or a class if the clone is expanded.

>TRBV19|once|13|-|TRBJ2-7
TGTGCCAGTAGTATAGGAGGGTTTGACGAGCAGTACTTC
CASSIGGFDEQYF
>TRBV6-5|-|12|TRBD1|TRBJ1-1
TGTGCCAGCAGTCTAGACAGGGCGGTGGCTTTCTTT
CASSLDRAVAFF
>TRBV28|-|15|TRBD1|TRBJ1-2
TGTGCCAGCACGGGTCGTGGACAGGGGAGGTATGGCTACACCTTC
CASTGRGQGRYGYTF
>TRBV6-5|-|13|-|TRBJ1-1
TGTGCCAGCAGAAGACAGGAGGACACTGAAGCTTTCTTT
CASRRQEDTEAFF
>TRBV18|-|15|-|TRBJ1-6
TGTGCCAGCTCACCCGGGTCGGCCTATAATTCACCCCTCCACTTT
CASSPGSAYNSPLHF
>TRBV9|-|14|TRBD1|TRBJ2-7
TGTGCCAGCAGCGAGGGACAGGGGGGAGGAGAGCAGTACTTC
CASSEGQGGGEQYF
>TRBV7-9|-|12|-|TRBJ2-5
TGTGCCAGCAGCCCCTCGACCTTGGCCCAGTACTTC
CASSPSTLAQYF
>TRBV5-1|-|15|-|TRBJ2-1
TGCGCCAGCAGCTTGTTAGCGGATTCCTACAATGAGCAGTTCTTC
CASSLLADSYNEQFF
>TRBV3-1/TRBV3-2|-|14|TRBD1|TRBJ1-2
TGTGCCAGCAGCAGGGACAGGGATGCTAATGGCTACACCTTC
CASSRDRDANGYTF
>TRBV24-1|-|15|-|TRBJ2-3
TGTGCCACCAGTGACGCGGAAACTAGCACAGATACGCAGTATTTT
CATSDAETSTDTQYF
>TRBV28|-|15|TRBD1|TRBJ1-1
TGTGCCAGCAGCCCTACCGGGACAGGGAGCACTGAAGCTTTCTTT
CASSPTGTGSTEAFF
>TRBV6-6|-|14|-|TRBJ2-7
TGTGCCAGCAGGTCCGGGACTTCCTCCTACGAGCAGTACTTC
CASRSGTSSYEQYF
>TRBV7-8|-|15|-|TRBJ2-7
TGTGCCAGCAGCTTAGCGCCAGGGGCTAGGTACGAGCAGTACTTC
CASSLAPGARYEQYF
>TRBV19|-|17|TRBD2|TRBJ2-1
TGTGCCAGTAGTATAGCGACTAGCGGGAGGGCACAGGGTGAGCAGTTCTTC
CASSIATSGRAQGEQFF
>TRBV6-5|-|15|-|TRBJ1-5
TGTGCCAGCAGTTACGTCTGGACGGGGGGTCAGCCCCAGCATTTT
CASSYVWTGGQPQHF
>TRBV19|-|13|-|TRBJ2-7
TGTGCCAGTAGTATTGGAGGATCCTACGAGCAGTACTTC
CASSIGGSYEQYF
>TRBV5-1|-|14|TRBD2|TRBJ2-7
TGCGCCAGCGGACCGGGACTAGCGGGTCCCGAGCAGTACTTC
CASGPGLAGPEQYF
>TRBV21-1|-|15|-|TRBJ1-1
TGTGCCAGCAGCAAAGGTGTCACTTTTAAGACTGAAGCTTTCTTT
CASSKGVTFKTEAFF
>TRBV28|-|13|-|TRBJ2-3
TGTGCCAGTTCGCAGGGTCGCACAGATACGCAGTATTTT
CASSQGRTDTQYF
>TRBV28|-|14|-|TRBJ2-5
TGTGCCAGCAGCTCCTCCGCCGGGGCAGAGACCCAGTACTTC
CASSSSAGAETQYF
>TRBV10-3|-|13|TRBD2|TRBJ2-3
TGTGCCATGGGACTAGCGGGAGATGATACGCAGTATTTT
CAMGLAGDDTQYF
>TRBV5-1|-|14|-|TRBJ1-6
TGCGCCAGCAGCTTGAATGGATGGAATTCACCCCTCCACTTT
CASSLNGWNSPLHF
>TRBV5-5|-|16|-|TRBJ2-7
TGTGCCAGCAGCATACTAAGCGGGTCAGCCCCCTACGAGCAGTACTTC
CASSILSGSAPYEQYF
>TRBV3-1/TRBV3-2|-|16|TRBD1|TRBJ2-1
TGTGCCAGCAGTGACACCGGGACAGGGGGCTACAATGAGCAGTTCTTC
CASSDTGTGGYNEQFF
>TRBV24-1|-|14|TRBD2|TRBJ2-1
TGTGCCACCAGTGGGCCGGGACTATACAATGAGCAGTTCTTC
CATSGPGLYNEQFF
>TRBV11-1|-|16|-|TRBJ2-6
TGTGCCAGCAGTTTCGACGGGTTTTCTGGGGCCAACGTCCTGACTTTC
CASSFDGFSGANVLTF
>TRBV3-1/TRBV3-2|-|13|-|TRBJ2-1
TGTGCCAGCAGCCAAGATCTTTCCCTCCCCGGGTTCTTC
CASSQDLSLPGFF
>TRBV18|-|15|-|TRBJ1-4
TGTGCCAGCTCACCGAATCAACCCGGGGTTGAAAAACTGTTTTTT
CASSPNQPGVEKLFF
>TRBV11-2|-|13|-|TRBJ1-5
TGTGCCAGCAGCTTGAGCAGGAATCAGCCCCAGCATTTT
CASSLSRNQPQHF
>TRBV29-1|-|16|TRBD1|TRBJ1-2
TGCAGCGTGCAAGGGACAGGGGAAAGTACTAACTATGGCTACACCTTC
CSVQGTGESTNYGYTF